This is a list of T cell receptor beta chains from one sample in a study of vaccination effects on CD4 cells after COVID-19. Method: immunoSEQ multiplex PCR; TCRdb's copy keeps in-frame clones and lacks some. The repertoire holds tens of thousands of clones, approximately 70% seen once, with about 5% in the top ten. The antigens these receptors bind are not known. Source: CD4+ T cells from PBMCs cultured without peptide, taken before COVID-19 vaccination. The receptors were gathered from a human donor who received a COVID-19 vaccine. Both conserved end residues are part of each CDR3. The order of the fields is CDR3 DNA, CDR3 protein, CDR3 length, V gene, J gene, clone size, D gene. The D gene is left open where the match is weak. Clone size is shown for a subset of rows, as once, few, many or a class of expanded clone.

CDR3nt: TGTGCCATCAGTGAGTCAGGCGGGAGGGAGGAGACCCAGTACTTC; CDR3aa: CAISESGGREETQYF; len: 15; v_gene: TRBV10-3; j_gene: TRBJ2-5; abundance: .; d_gene: TRBD2
CDR3nt: TGCGCCAGCAGCCAGACGACTAGCACAGATACGCAGTATTTT; CDR3aa: CASSQTTSTDTQYF; len: 14; v_gene: TRBV4-1; j_gene: TRBJ2-3; abundance: .; d_gene: .
CDR3nt: TGTGCCAGCAGCCCCCCGGGGGGGATGGCTGAAGCTTTCTTT; CDR3aa: CASSPPGGMAEAFF; len: 14; v_gene: TRBV6-5; j_gene: TRBJ1-1; abundance: once; d_gene: .
CDR3nt: TGTGCCAGCAGCCAAATCTACGAGCAGTACTTC; CDR3aa: CASSQIYEQYF; len: 11; v_gene: TRBV3-1/TRBV3-2; j_gene: TRBJ2-7; abundance: .; d_gene: .
CDR3nt: TGTGCCAGCAGGGGGGATGGACAGAGTTATGGCTACACCTTC; CDR3aa: CASRGDGQSYGYTF; len: 14; v_gene: TRBV28; j_gene: TRBJ1-2; abundance: .; d_gene: .
CDR3nt: TGCGCCAGCAGCTTGACCGCTGGCGGGGGAACCTACGAGCAGTACTTC; CDR3aa: CASSLTAGGGTYEQYF; len: 16; v_gene: TRBV5-1; j_gene: TRBJ2-7; abundance: .; d_gene: TRBD2
CDR3nt: TGTGCCAGCAGCAGACACGCCGGACATAACACTGAAGCTTTCTTT; CDR3aa: CASSRHAGHNTEAFF; len: 15; v_gene: TRBV21-1; j_gene: TRBJ1-1; abundance: few; d_gene: .
CDR3nt: TGTGCCAGCAGTTCGACAGGGTCTGACACTGAAGCTTTCTTT; CDR3aa: CASSSTGSDTEAFF; len: 14; v_gene: TRBV27; j_gene: TRBJ1-1; abundance: .; d_gene: TRBD1
CDR3nt: TGTGCCAGCAGCGTAGGGACTTCGGGGGAGCAGTACTTC; CDR3aa: CASSVGTSGEQYF; len: 13; v_gene: TRBV9; j_gene: TRBJ2-7; abundance: .; d_gene: .
CDR3nt: TGTGCCAGCAGCTTGGAAAAGGGTTTAACAGATACGCAGTATTTT; CDR3aa: CASSLEKGLTDTQYF; len: 15; v_gene: TRBV5-6; j_gene: TRBJ2-3; abundance: .; d_gene: .
CDR3nt: TGCGCCAGCAGCTTGGTCCTCCTAGCGGGATCCGGGGAGCTGTTTTTT; CDR3aa: CASSLVLLAGSGELFF; len: 16; v_gene: TRBV5-1; j_gene: TRBJ2-2; abundance: .; d_gene: TRBD2
CDR3nt: TGTGCCAGCAGTTACTCGGCAGGGAACTATGGCTACACCTTC; CDR3aa: CASSYSAGNYGYTF; len: 14; v_gene: TRBV6-5; j_gene: TRBJ1-2; abundance: .; d_gene: .
CDR3nt: TGTGCCAGCAGCCTGACGGACAGTTCCTACGAGCAGTACTTC; CDR3aa: CASSLTDSSYEQYF; len: 14; v_gene: TRBV11-2; j_gene: TRBJ2-7; abundance: .; d_gene: .
CDR3nt: TGTGCCAGCAGCTCCCCCGAGGCTGGCTACACCTTC; CDR3aa: CASSSPEAGYTF; len: 12; v_gene: TRBV5-4; j_gene: TRBJ1-2; abundance: .; d_gene: .
CDR3nt: TGCGCCAGCAGCTTGATCTTCCGCGGGACAGGGGATACCTACGAGCAGTACTTC; CDR3aa: CASSLIFRGTGDTYEQYF; len: 18; v_gene: TRBV5-1; j_gene: TRBJ2-7; abundance: .; d_gene: TRBD1
CDR3nt: TGTGCCAGCAGTTACCGGGACAGGGGCTACGAGCAGTACTTC; CDR3aa: CASSYRDRGYEQYF; len: 14; v_gene: TRBV6-5; j_gene: TRBJ2-7; abundance: .; d_gene: TRBD1
CDR3nt: TGCAGTGCTAGAGGACAGGGAACTTTCTTT; CDR3aa: CSARGQGTFF; len: 10; v_gene: TRBV20-1; j_gene: TRBJ1-1; abundance: .; d_gene: TRBD1
CDR3nt: TGTGCCAGCAGCTTGCCACCCGGGGCGGGGACTGAAGCTTTCTTT; CDR3aa: CASSLPPGAGTEAFF; len: 15; v_gene: TRBV5-6; j_gene: TRBJ1-1; abundance: .; d_gene: .
CDR3nt: TGTGCCAGCAGTTTGTCCCCGACTTCCTATGGCTACACCTTC; CDR3aa: CASSLSPTSYGYTF; len: 14; v_gene: TRBV27; j_gene: TRBJ1-2; abundance: .; d_gene: .
CDR3nt: TGTGCCAGCAGTTTATGGGGTAATAGCAATCAGCCCCAGCATTTT; CDR3aa: CASSLWGNSNQPQHF; len: 15; v_gene: TRBV28; j_gene: TRBJ1-5; abundance: .; d_gene: .
CDR3nt: TGTGCCAGCAGCTTATTGGGGGAAAGGTTCACAGATACGCAGTATTTT; CDR3aa: CASSLLGERFTDTQYF; len: 16; v_gene: TRBV11-1; j_gene: TRBJ2-3; abundance: .; d_gene: .
CDR3nt: TGTGCCAGCAGTGCGGCCCTCGGGAGTAATTCACCCCTCCACTTT; CDR3aa: CASSAALGSNSPLHF; len: 15; v_gene: TRBV2; j_gene: TRBJ1-6; abundance: few; d_gene: .
CDR3nt: TGTGCCACCAGTGGCCTAGCGGGAGCGGAAGGTAATGAGCAGTTCTTC; CDR3aa: CATSGLAGAEGNEQFF; len: 16; v_gene: TRBV24-1; j_gene: TRBJ2-1; abundance: .; d_gene: TRBD2
CDR3nt: TGTGCCAGTAGTATCGTTGGCAGGGAGACCCAGTACTTC; CDR3aa: CASSIVGRETQYF; len: 13; v_gene: TRBV19; j_gene: TRBJ2-5; abundance: .; d_gene: .